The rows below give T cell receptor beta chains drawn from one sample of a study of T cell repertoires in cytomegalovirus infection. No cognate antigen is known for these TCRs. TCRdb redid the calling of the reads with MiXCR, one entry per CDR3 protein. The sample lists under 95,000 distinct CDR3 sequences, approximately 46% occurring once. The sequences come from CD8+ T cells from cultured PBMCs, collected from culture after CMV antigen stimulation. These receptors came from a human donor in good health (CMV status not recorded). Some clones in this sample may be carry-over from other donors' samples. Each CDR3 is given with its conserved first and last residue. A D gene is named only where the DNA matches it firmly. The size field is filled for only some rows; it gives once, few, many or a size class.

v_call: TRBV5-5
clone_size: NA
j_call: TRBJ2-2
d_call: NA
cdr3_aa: CASSSTGYWAGELFF
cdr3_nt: TGTGCCAGCAGCTCTACAGGGTATTGGGCCGGGGAGCTGTTTTTT

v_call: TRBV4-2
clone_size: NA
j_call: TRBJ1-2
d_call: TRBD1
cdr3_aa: CASSQGSGQGHYGYTF
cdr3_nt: TGTGCCAGCAGCCAAGGATCCGGACAGGGACACTATGGCTACACCTTC

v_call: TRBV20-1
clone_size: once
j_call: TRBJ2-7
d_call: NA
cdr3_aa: CSARHSEGHEQYF
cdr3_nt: TGCAGTGCTAGACACAGTGAAGGGCACGAGCAGTACTTC

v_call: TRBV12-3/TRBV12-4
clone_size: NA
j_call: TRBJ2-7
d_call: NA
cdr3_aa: CASSWGTRSSYEQYF
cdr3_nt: TGTGCCAGCAGCTGGGGGACACGAAGCTCCTACGAGCAGTACTTC

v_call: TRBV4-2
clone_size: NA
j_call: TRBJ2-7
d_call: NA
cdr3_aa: CASSPLIGYEQYF
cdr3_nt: TGTGCCAGCAGCCCGCTAATTGGGTACGAGCAGTACTTC

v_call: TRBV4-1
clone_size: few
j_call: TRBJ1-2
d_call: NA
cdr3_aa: CASSPRTGGYTF
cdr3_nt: TGCGCCAGCAGCCCGAGGACGGGGGGCTACACCTTC

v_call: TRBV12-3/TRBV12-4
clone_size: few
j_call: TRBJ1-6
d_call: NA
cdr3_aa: CASSSAITYNSPLHF
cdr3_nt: TGTGCCAGCAGTTCGGCGATAACGTATAATTCACCCCTCCACTTT

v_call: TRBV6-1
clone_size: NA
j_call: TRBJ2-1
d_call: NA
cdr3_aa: CASSESVRRAENKQFF
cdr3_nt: TGTGCCAGCAGTGAAAGCGTTCGCAGGGCGGAGAATAAGCAGTTCTTC

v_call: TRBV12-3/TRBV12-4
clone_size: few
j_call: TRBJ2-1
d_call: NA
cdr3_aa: CASSPGTLIYNEQFF
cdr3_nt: TGTGCCAGCAGTCCCGGGACATTGATTTACAATGAGCAGTTCTTC

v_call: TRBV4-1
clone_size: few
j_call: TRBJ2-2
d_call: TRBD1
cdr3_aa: CASSPGQGTGTGELFF
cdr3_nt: TGCGCCAGCAGCCCCGGACAGGGGACGGGCACCGGGGAGCTGTTTTTT

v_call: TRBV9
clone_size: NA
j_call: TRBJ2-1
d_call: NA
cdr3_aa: CASSRGGNEQFF
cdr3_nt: TGTGCCAGCAGCAGGGGGGGTAATGAGCAGTTCTTC

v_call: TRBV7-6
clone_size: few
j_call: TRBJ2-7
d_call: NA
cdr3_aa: CASSFTQARPEQYF
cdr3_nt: TGTGCCAGCAGCTTTACCCAGGCAAGGCCCGAGCAGTACTTC

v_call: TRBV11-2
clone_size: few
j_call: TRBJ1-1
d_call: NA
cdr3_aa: CASSLYQEPAFF
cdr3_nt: TGTGCCAGCAGCTTATATCAGGAGCCAGCTTTCTTT

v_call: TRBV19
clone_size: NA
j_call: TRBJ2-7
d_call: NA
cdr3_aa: CASSIRQTRSYEQYF
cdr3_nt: TGTGCCAGTAGTATCCGGCAGACACGATCCTACGAGCAGTACTTC

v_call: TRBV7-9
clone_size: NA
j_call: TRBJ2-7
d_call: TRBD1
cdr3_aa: CASSPRDRGRGYEQYF
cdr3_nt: TGTGCCAGCAGCCCTAGGGACAGGGGGCGCGGGTACGAGCAGTACTTC

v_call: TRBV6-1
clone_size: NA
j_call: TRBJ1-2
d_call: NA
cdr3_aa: CASSGGQTLYGYTF
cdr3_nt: TGTGCCAGCAGTGGGGGACAAACCCTCTATGGCTACACCTTC

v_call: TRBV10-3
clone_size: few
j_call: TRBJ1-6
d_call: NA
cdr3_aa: CAISRDGYSPLHF
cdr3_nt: TGTGCCATCAGCCGGGACGGCTATTCACCCCTCCACTTT

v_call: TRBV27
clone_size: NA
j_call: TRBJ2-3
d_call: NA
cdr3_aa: CASSLSRGTDTQYF
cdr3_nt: TGTGCCAGCAGTTTATCGCGGGGCACAGATACGCAGTATTTT

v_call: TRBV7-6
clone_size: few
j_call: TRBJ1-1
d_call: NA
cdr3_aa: CASSLVVALITEAFF
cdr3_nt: TGTGCCAGCAGCTTAGTGGTGGCCCTGATAACTGAAGCTTTCTTT

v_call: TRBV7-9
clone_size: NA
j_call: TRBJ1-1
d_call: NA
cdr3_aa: CASSPGGRTEAFF
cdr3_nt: TGTGCCAGCAGCCCCGGGGGGAGGACTGAAGCTTTCTTT

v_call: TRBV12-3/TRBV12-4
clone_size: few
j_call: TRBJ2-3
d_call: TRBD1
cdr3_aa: CASSTGVDTQYF
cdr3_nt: TGTGCCAGCAGCACAGGGGTGGATACGCAGTATTTT

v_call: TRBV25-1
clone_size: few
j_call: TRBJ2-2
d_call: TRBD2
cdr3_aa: CASSEWGLAGPGELFF
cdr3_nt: TGTGCCAGCAGTGAATGGGGTCTAGCGGGGCCAGGGGAGCTGTTTTTT

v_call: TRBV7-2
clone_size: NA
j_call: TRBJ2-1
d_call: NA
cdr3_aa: CASSLGGAGFNNEQFF
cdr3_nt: TGTGCCAGCAGCTTAGGGGGGGCTGGGTTTAACAATGAGCAGTTCTTC

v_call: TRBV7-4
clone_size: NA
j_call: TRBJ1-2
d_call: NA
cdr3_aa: CASSTRGEIYGYTF
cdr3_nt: TGTGCCAGCAGCACCAGAGGGGAAATCTATGGCTACACCTTC

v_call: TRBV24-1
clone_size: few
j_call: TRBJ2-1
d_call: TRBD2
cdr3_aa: CATSDPYNSGSVGEQFF
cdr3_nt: TGTGCCACCAGTGACCCTTACAATAGCGGGAGCGTCGGTGAGCAGTTCTTC

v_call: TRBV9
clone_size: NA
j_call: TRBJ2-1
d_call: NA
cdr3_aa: CASSVGTREQFF
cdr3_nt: TGTGCCAGCAGCGTTGGGACCCGGGAGCAGTTCTTC

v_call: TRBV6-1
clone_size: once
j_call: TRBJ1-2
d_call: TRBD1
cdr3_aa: CASSDTPGQGAWYIYGYTF
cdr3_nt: TGTGCCAGCAGTGATACTCCGGGACAGGGGGCCTGGTATATCTATGGCTACACCTTC

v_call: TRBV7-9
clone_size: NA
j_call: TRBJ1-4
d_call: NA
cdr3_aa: CASSLGEGGTNEKLFF
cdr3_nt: TGTGCCAGCAGCCTCGGAGAGGGAGGCACTAATGAAAAACTGTTTTTT

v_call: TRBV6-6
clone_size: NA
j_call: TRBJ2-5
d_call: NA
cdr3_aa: CASSYSTKQGKETQYF
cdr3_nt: TGTGCCAGCAGTTACTCGACGAAACAGGGAAAAGAGACCCAGTACTTC

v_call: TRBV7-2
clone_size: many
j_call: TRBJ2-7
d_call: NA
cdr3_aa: CASSSDRGSYEQYF
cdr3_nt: TGTGCCAGCAGCTCCGATAGGGGTTCCTACGAGCAGTACTTC

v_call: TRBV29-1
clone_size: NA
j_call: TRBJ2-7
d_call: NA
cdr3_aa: CSVERGYEQYF
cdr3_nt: TGCAGCGTTGAGCGGGGCTACGAGCAGTACTTC

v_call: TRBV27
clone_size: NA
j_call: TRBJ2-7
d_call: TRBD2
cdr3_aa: CASTLRGGTTYEQYF
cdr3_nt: TGTGCCAGCACCCTACGGGGGGGGACAACCTACGAGCAGTACTTC

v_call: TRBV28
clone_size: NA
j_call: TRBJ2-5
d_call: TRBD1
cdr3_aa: CASSPLRDSLGGETQYF
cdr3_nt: TGTGCCAGCAGTCCTCTGAGGGACAGCCTCGGAGGAGAGACCCAGTACTTC

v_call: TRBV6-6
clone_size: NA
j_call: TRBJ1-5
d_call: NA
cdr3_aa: CASSYSSNQPQHF
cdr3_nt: TGTGCCAGCAGTTATTCTAGCAATCAGCCCCAGCATTTT

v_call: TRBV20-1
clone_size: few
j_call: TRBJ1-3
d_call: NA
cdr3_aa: CRPAIRPLSGNTIYF
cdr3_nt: TGCAGGCCTGCGATTCGTCCCCTCTCTGGAAACACCATATATTTT

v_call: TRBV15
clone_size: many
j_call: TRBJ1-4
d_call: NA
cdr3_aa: CATSREGAPNEKLFF
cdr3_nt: TGTGCCACCAGCAGAGAGGGGGCACCTAATGAAAAACTGTTTTTT

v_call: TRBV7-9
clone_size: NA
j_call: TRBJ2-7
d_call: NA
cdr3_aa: CASSLAVRDEQYF
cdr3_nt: TGTGCCAGCAGCTTAGCGGTCAGGGACGAGCAGTACTTC

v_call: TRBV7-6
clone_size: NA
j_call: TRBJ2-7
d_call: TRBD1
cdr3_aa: CASSTDREAQYF
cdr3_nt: TGTGCCAGCAGCACCGACAGGGAAGCGCAGTACTTC

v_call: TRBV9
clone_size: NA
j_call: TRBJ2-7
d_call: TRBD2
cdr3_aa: CASILSALAGDSSYEQYF
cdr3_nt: TGTGCCAGCATCCTGTCTGCACTAGCGGGCGATAGCTCCTACGAGCAGTACTTC

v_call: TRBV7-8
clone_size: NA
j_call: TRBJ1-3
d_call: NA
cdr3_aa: CASSGRTVGNTIYF
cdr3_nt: TGTGCCAGCAGCGGTCGGACAGTAGGAAACACCATATATTTT

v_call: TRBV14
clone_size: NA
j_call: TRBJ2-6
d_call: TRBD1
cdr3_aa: CASSPPGQGAAGANVLTF
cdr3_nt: TGTGCCAGCAGCCCCCCGGGACAGGGGGCTGCTGGGGCCAACGTCCTGACTTTC

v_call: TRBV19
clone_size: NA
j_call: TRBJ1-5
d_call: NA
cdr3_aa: CASSEYLDRWNQPQHF
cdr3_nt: TGTGCCAGTAGTGAGTATCTGGACAGATGGAATCAGCCCCAGCATTTT

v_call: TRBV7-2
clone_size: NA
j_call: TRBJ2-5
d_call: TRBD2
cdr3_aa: CASSWTSGSKETQYF
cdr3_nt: TGTGCCAGCAGCTGGACTAGCGGGAGCAAAGAGACCCAGTACTTC

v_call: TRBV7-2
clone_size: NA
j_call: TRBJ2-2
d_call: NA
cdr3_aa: CASSLGRYTGELFF
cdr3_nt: TGTGCCAGCAGCTTAGGCCGGTACACCGGGGAGCTGTTTTTT

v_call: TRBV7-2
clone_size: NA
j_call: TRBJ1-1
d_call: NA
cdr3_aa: CASSLAGSRVGTEAFF
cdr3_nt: TGTGCCAGCAGCTTAGCGGGGAGCAGGGTTGGCACTGAAGCTTTCTTT

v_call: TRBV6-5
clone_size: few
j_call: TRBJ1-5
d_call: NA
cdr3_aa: CASSYDAYQPQHF
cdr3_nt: TGTGCCAGCAGTTACGACGCATATCAGCCCCAGCATTTT

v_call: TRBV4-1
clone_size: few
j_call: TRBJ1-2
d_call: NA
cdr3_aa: CASSQEGQNYGYTF
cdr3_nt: TGCGCCAGCAGCCAAGAGGGGCAGAACTATGGCTACACCTTC

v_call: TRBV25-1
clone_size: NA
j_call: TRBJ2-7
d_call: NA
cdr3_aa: CASSEIGATGEQYF
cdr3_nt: TGTGCCAGCAGTGAAATCGGGGCCACTGGAGAGCAGTACTTC

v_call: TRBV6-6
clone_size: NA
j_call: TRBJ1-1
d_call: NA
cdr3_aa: CASRSPEGNTEAFF
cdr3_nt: TGTGCCAGCAGGTCCCCAGAAGGGAACACTGAAGCTTTCTTT

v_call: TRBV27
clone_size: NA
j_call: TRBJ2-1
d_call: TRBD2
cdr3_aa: CASTPASGGGAYNEQFF
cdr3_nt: TGTGCCAGCACCCCCGCATCGGGGGGGGGGGCTTACAATGAGCAGTTCTTC

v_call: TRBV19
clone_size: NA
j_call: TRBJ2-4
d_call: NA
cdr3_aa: CASTPWTETRGKNIQYF
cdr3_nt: TGTGCCAGTACCCCTTGGACGGAGACGAGAGGCAAAAACATTCAGTACTTC

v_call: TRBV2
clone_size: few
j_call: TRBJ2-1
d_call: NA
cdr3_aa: CASSEATQGTNYNEQFF
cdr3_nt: TGTGCCAGCAGTGAAGCGACCCAGGGAACCAACTACAATGAGCAGTTCTTC

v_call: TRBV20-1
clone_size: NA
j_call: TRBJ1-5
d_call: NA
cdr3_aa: CSAPSLGRDQPQHF
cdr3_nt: TGCAGTGCTCCTTCTCTGGGAAGGGATCAGCCCCAGCATTTT

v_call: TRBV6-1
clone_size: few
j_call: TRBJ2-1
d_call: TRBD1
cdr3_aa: CASSEPGQGWNEQFF
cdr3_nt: TGTGCCAGCAGTGAACCGGGACAGGGGTGGAATGAGCAGTTCTTC